This T cell receptor beta chain derives from a study of cytomegalovirus exposure and HLA in healthy donors listed by TCRdb under 2017. Background for the entire study: An earlier analysis of some 600 of the donors reported 276 Gb of sequence data and around 120 million unique TCR beta sequences obtained from around 170 million T cells. An early release that covered more than 550 HLA-typed donors contained about 300 gigabases of sequencing data and 65 million to 100 million unique TCR sequences. Among the roughly 390 genotyped donors, approximately 76% belonged to the genetic ancestry cluster associated with self-reported Caucasian donors. The study aimed to test whether cataloging public T cell receptors could reveal signatures of past pathogen exposure. The study used immunosequencing to profile the T cell repertoires of hundreds of subjects and linked those repertoires to cytomegalovirus serostatus. Along with the roughly 670-subject first cohort, a separate validation cohort of over a hundred different subjects was used. To predict cytomegalovirus infection status, the study combined high-throughput TCR immunosequencing, statistical association of individual TCRs with disease status, and machine learning. A later analysis re-examined previously published TCR beta repertoires from just over 650 donors and added high-resolution HLA genotyping to investigate patterns of TCR occurrence. Rather than drawing on any new phenotypic data, the later analysis identified candidate immune exposures from TCR beta sequences and the way those sequences occurred across donors. An earlier analysis of fewer than 750 of the donors used high-throughput TCR beta sequencing to judge whether each TCR beta V gene segment behaved as functional or pseudogenic. Donor age, sex, ethnicity and CMV serostatus were compiled together with the repertoire data. A later genetic analysis took genome-wide SNP genotypes for about 55% of the roughly 670 donors and used that subset as a discovery cohort. Every repertoire in the discovery cohort had been generated on one and the same sequencing platform. Both class I and class II loci were covered by HLA typing, at four-digit resolution. The number of donors typed differed by locus, with about 629-630 for A, B, C, DRB1 and DQB1, around 520 for DQA1, about 610 for DPA1, and some 470 for DPB1. Four or five DR-DQ haplotypes were handled as single units for association and clustering because linkage in the cohort was strong. On average, around 240,000 unique TCR beta nucleotide sequences were sequenced per donor among about 400 genotyped donors of the cohort, with roughly 19% of those sequences being non-productive.

The cohort was made up of 650 to 700 healthy bone marrow donors. At the time of sampling, every cohort member was nominally healthy, though immune exposures that went unrecorded were likely present. The donor was CMV seronegative and belonged to the group of 350 or so seronegative cohort members. Each donor provided a peripheral blood sample, and peripheral blood mononuclear cells were used for TCR beta sequencing. Genomic DNA was extracted from the blood cell samples with the Qiagen DNeasy Blood Extraction Kit. As concerns this clone: No cognate antigen has been identified for it. No clone much larger than this one lies a single base away; base qualities are absent.

Preparation of the library involved the immunoSEQ multiplex PCR assay. The multiplex PCR relied on a mix of 60 forward primers for TCR Vbeta segments and 13 reverse primers for TCR Jbeta segments. Amplification of the CDR3 region of rearranged TCR beta genes was performed with a multiplex PCR assay on genomic DNA. The Illumina HiSeq System was used to sequence the amplified TCR beta libraries as 87-base-pair reads. As for the original processing: In a later analysis, about 80 million unique TCR beta chains were counted across the approximately 670 repertoires, and roughly 11 million of these chains were shared by at least two donors. To remove PCR and sequencing errors, raw reads were error-corrected and collapsed into unique sequences using a nearest-neighbor algorithm that merged closely related sequences. Alignment of CDR3 sequences to IMGT reference sequences was used to assign V, D and J gene segments. For a sequence to be retained, a match of at least six nucleotides to both a V gene segment and a J gene segment was required. Rearrangements were classified as productive when the CDR3 lacked stop codons and remained in frame with V and J, and all other rearrangements were classified as non-productive. CDR3 was defined according to IMGT convention as the region running from the second conserved V-encoded cysteine to the conserved J-encoded phenylalanine. In an earlier analysis of around 600 of the donors, sequences lacking an unambiguous match to a single V gene segment were excluded. An earlier analysis of 587 of the donors classified V segments as functional when productive rearrangements were above 56.7% and as segregating when the standard deviation between donors was above 5%. A statistical classification framework was built for diagnosing cytomegalovirus status from the catalog of TCR beta chain sequences. In a later analysis, TCR nucleotide sequences were compared against IMGT/GENE-DB human TR gene sequences so that V and J genes could be assigned. A later analysis assigned CDR3 sequences and most-parsimonious VDJ recombination scenarios with the TCRdist pipeline. In a later analysis, each TCR beta chain was defined by its CDR3 amino acid sequence together with its V-gene family, and reads lacking a unique V-gene family were excluded. As a way to deal with suspected cross-contamination and a sequencing artifact, a later analysis dropped 592 nucleotide sequences that were highly shared and had low generation probability. For each public chain, a later analysis derived a clonal expansion index from normalized ranks of inferred template counts within each repertoire. Generation probabilities in a later analysis came from a VDJ recombination model fitted to out-of-frame rearrangements, and those results were checked against IGoR. In a later analysis, TCR-TCR, TCR-HLA and TCR-CMV co-occurrence was scored with hypergeometric tests, and a repertoire-size bias correction was applied to TCR pairs. False discovery rates were estimated in a later analysis by permuting HLA or CMV assignments 20 times. In a later analysis, co-occurring TCRs were grouped with DBSCAN, and TCRdist sequence similarity was added when clustering was performed within HLA-allele-positive subsets. Co-occurrence clustering excluded repertoires with fewer than 30,000 or more than 120,000 public chains, plus five with anomalous nucleotide sharing. TCRdb mirrors the immuneACCESS table, restricted to in-frame sequences. Some clones are absent from its copies; in checked studies, under half trace to an unresolved V gene, and the reason for the others is unknown. V and J calls plus clone size are reproduced from that table; the DNA served to infer D and trimming. This sample has some 130,000 clones in its table, and 75% to 80% of those were observed once. The ten top clones hold roughly 2% of the sample.

Beyond this particular receptor, the publication reports: In both the original and validation cohorts, the classifier was reported to diagnose cytomegalovirus status with high specificity and sensitivity. Linkage disequilibrium might explain the correlated functional status among segregating V segments, but an unknown experimental factor could not be excluded. A further reported finding was that TCR beta sequences accurately predicted the HLA-A and HLA-B alleles for most subjects in the first cohort. According to a later analysis, parvovirus B19, influenza, CMV and Epstein-Barr virus appeared linked to several top co-occurrence clusters. Sequencing depth was assumed to be roughly uniform across donors in the presence/absence analyses, though that assumption may not hold. Compared with the roughly 710-donor mean, donors in an Asian-associated ancestry cluster had fewer N-insertions in productive TCRs, according to a later genetic analysis. In a later analysis, 16,951 TCR beta sequences were associated with specific HLA alleles at a false discovery rate of 0.05. An earlier analysis of approximately 590 of the donors showed that most TCR beta V segments appeared in productive rearrangements either about 87% or about 30% of the time, which broadly matched IMGT annotations. A cluster of highly shared sequence variants was judged likely to represent a technical artifact of the sequencing pipeline. Because counts were too low, fewer than 20 rarely observed V segments, including chromosome 9 orphons, were excluded from the earlier analysis of several hundred of the donors. A later analysis found that most CMV-associated TCR beta chains appeared HLA-restricted, with HLA associations seemingly driven largely by CMV exposure. When HLA alleles, especially DR and DQ, strongly co-occurred, attributing TCR associations to individual alleles was difficult. HLA typing was unavailable for some donors at each locus, so association tests used only the typed subset. The study listed 150 to 200 TCR beta chains as associated with cytomegalovirus. It was suggested by the authors that the approach could potentially be generalized to other disease states and immunological phenotypes. Some IMGT-functional V segments, including TRBV6-2 and TRBV6-3, could not be told apart with the 87-base-pair reads, so those segments were excluded. In a later genetic analysis, a missense DCLRE1C variant was associated with V-gene and J-gene trimming of TCR beta chains, and the association was replicated in an independent cohort. The only immune exposure information available for the cohort was CMV serostatus. A few of the identified cytomegalovirus-associated TCR beta chains were confirmed in vitro to be specific for cytomegalovirus antigens. In a later analysis, the rate of TCR association differed among HLA loci, with DRB1 alleles having the most associated TCRs and HLA-C alleles having the fewest. The cohort was sequenced for TCR beta chains only, and without alpha or paired-chain data the features that could be detected were limited. A later analysis found that HLA-associated TCR beta chains were more clonally expanded and had lower generation probabilities than equally common non-associated chains. Most TCR sequences were observed very rarely across donors, whereas some public TCRs were present in many individuals.

Trimming leaves V shorter by 1 base and J shorter by 10 bases, with the junction holding 8 bases beyond the gene matches. CDR1 KGHSH and CDR2 LQKENI were looked up in the germline V gene. The CDR3 holds 14 amino acids from the cysteine to the phenylalanine. Only CDR3 DNA remains: 42 bases, in frame from the first base. Material for sequencing was PBMCs. The TCR sequence derives from a man aged 25 to 45 in good health and CMV-seronegative. Rearrangement joined TRBV18 to TRBJ1-2, and 8 bases in between align with TRBD1. This receptor carries the CDR3 CASSPQGQGSVYTF. The nucleotides read TGTGCCAGCTCACCACAAGGACAGGGATCGGTCTACACCTTC.